These 24 T cell receptor beta chains were all obtained from the same sample, sequenced in a study of blood T cells in healthy people across ages. Using a J-beta primer mix together with a sample-barcoded 5' primer, a second PCR was run for roughly 7 to 11 cycles. MiXCR was run by TCRdb on the 5' RACE reads, yielding one entry per CDR3 protein. The sample holds 1 million to 1.2 million distinct CDR3 sequences; more than 30% are singletons and the top ten take about 12%. Material: blood. These receptors originate from a man between 18 and 35 years old in good health.

The V and J genes are TRBV27 and TRBJ2-3; 7 nucleotides agree with TRBD2. Germline values: CDR1 MNHEY, CDR2 SMNVEV (reference sequence). The CDR3 length is 15 residues. Trimming at V came to 3 bases and at J to 4 bases, leaving 7 bases not matched to a gene. DNA of the CDR3: TGTGCCAGCAGTTTTGTGGCGGGGGAACCAGATACGCAGTATTTT. Its translation is CASSFVAGEPDTQYF.

This clonotype has ten or more counts. The J gene is TRBJ2-3, the V gene TRBV12-3 or TRBV12-4; D call uncertain. Trimming removed 6 bases from V and 0 bases from J, with 19 bases in between. The CDR3 sequence is 17 residues long. The chain's CDR3 is CASRGSHNPMSTDTQYF. In DNA, the CDR3 is TGTGCCAGCAGGGGATCCCATAATCCCATGAGCACAGATACGCAGTATTTT.

In regard to this clonotype: A read error may be the cause here, since a much bigger clone is one base away. This chain uses TRBV25-1 with TRBJ2-1, with D unclear. The CDR3 consists of 13 residues. V gave up 5 bases and J gave up 10 bases, with 15 bases separating them. Per germline, CDR1 MGHDK and CDR2 SYGVNS. Here the CDR3 DNA reads TGTGCCAGCAGTCGTCTAGGAACCTACGAGCAGTTCTTC. It codes for CASSRLGTYEQFF.

This chain connects TRBV12-3 or TRBV12-4 to TRBJ2-5, with TRBD2 identical over 10 bases. The junction had 4 bases not matched to a gene; V was cut back by 5 bases and J by 4 bases. The CDR3 is 14 residues long. The CDR3 is CASSRRLAGETQYF. As DNA, the CDR3 is TGTGCCAGCAGTCGTCGACTAGCGGGAGAGACCCAGTACTTC.

This clonotype has more than one count but fewer than ten. The chain employs TRBV29-1 and TRBJ2-2, with D possibly being TRBD1 (6 bases). Germline V gene lookup returns CDR1 SQVTM and CDR2 ANQGSEA. CDR3 size: 15 residues. V lost 8 bases to trimming and J lost 0 bases, with 16 bases between them. The CDR3 sequence is CSTRTDTTNTGELFF. The DNA for the CDR3 is TGCAGCACCCGGACAGACACTACGAACACCGGGGAGCTGTTTTTT.

Comments on this clonotype: This could be a read error, since a much larger clone is one nucleotide away. CDR3 bases: TGTGCCAGCATAGGCGGGGCCTCCTACGAGCAGTACTTC. It codes for CASIGGASYEQYF. The V gene is TRBV6-5, the J gene TRBJ2-7, with D possibly matching TRBD2 (6 bases). The CDR3 is 13 residues long. V was pared by 7 bases and J by 0 bases, with 10 bases between. Per germline, CDR1 MNHEY and CDR2 SVGAGI.

In DNA form, the CDR3 reads TGTGCCAGCAGCTTAACCGGGACAGTCAAAGAGACCCAGTACTTC. Translation gives CASSLTGTVKETQYF. The chain links TRBV7-3 to TRBJ2-5, with 7 nucleotides matching TRBD1. The J segment lost 3 bases and the V segment lost 0 bases, leaving 4 bases of the junction unmatched. The CDR3 loop spans 15 amino acids. Germline loops: CDR1 SGHTA, CDR2 FQGTGA.

The chain links TRBV5-1 to TRBJ1-3; D perhaps matches TRBD1 (6 bases). The CDR3 has 17 residues. In germline, CDR1 is SGHRS, CDR2 YFSETQ. V was cut by 3 bases and J by 0 bases, with 16 bases left in between. Here the CDR3 reads CASSSTPGTTSGNTIYF. CDR3 sequence (DNA): TGCGCCAGCAGCTCTACCCCCGGGACAACCTCTGGAAACACCATATATTTT.

A word on this clonotype: One end of the junction does not line up with germline, which may come from a read error. The chain has TRBV5-6 and TRBJ2-2, with TRBD1 identical over 7 bases. CDR1 is SGHDT, CDR2 YYEEEE, per germline. The CDR3 is made up of 16 amino acids. The CDR3 here is CTSSFVGQVSTGELFF. CDR3 sequence (DNA): TGTACCAGCAGCTTCGTCGGACAGGTATCAACCGGGGAGCTGTTTTTT.

The chain joins TRBV20-1 to TRBJ2-3; TRBD2 matches at 8 bases. Germline V CDR1 and CDR2: DFQATT, SNEGSKA (reference sequence). This CDR3 region has 13 residues. The J segment lost 2 bases and the V segment lost 7 bases, leaving 5 bases of the junction unmatched. The CDR3, as DNA: TGCAGTGTCGGGGGGGGCTTCACAGATACGCAGTATTTT. Protein product: CSVGGGFTDTQYF.

This clonotype was observed a few times. The rearrangement joins TRBV6-1 to TRBJ1-2, with 7 bases lining up with TRBD1. Per germline, CDR1 MNHNS and CDR2 SASEGT. The CDR3 length is 14 residues. V shed 5 bases and J 6 bases; nucleotides not matched to a gene: 9. CDR3 nucleotide sequence: TGTGCCAGCAGTAGCCGCCGGGACAGACATGGCTACACCTTC. Its protein product is CASSSRRDRHGYTF.

As regards this clonotype: The junction differs from germline at one of its ends, possibly a read error. The chain is built from TRBV7-9 and TRBJ1-1; D ambiguous. Looked up from germline, CDR1 is SEHNR and CDR2 is FQNEAQ (reference sequence). The CDR3 totals 13 residues. Written as DNA, the CDR3 is TGTGCCGGCAGCTTAGGTACGGCCACTGAAGCTTTCTTT. It yields the protein CAGSLGTATEAFF. The variable domain in full, with the rest retrieved from reference TRBV7-9 and TRBJ1-1, is DTGVSQNPRHKITKRGQNVTFRCDPISEHNRLYWYRQTLGQGPEFLTYFQNEAQLEKSRLLSDRFSAERPKGSFSTLEIQRTEQGDSAMYLCAGSLGTATEAFFGQGTRLTVV.

The chain couples TRBV7-2 to TRBJ1-2; no firm D call. CDR1 SGHTA and CDR2 FQGNSA come from the germline V gene. Deletions cut 1 base from V and 2 bases from J, with 11 bases between. CDR3 length equals 15 residues. CDR3 protein: CASSLDWGSNYGYTF. CDR3 in DNA: TGTGCCAGCAGCTTAGATTGGGGAAGCAACTATGGCTACACCTTC.

The chain links TRBV6-2 or TRBV6-3 to TRBJ1-5; D unclear. The CDR3 contains 15 residues. Germline V gene data show CDR1 as MNHEY and CDR2 as SVGEGT. Trimming cost V 0 bases and J 7 bases, with 13 bases left between them. The CDR3 loop reads CASSYSREGSQPQHF. CDR3 in DNA: TGTGCCAGCAGTTACTCGAGGGAGGGTTCCCAGCCCCAGCATTTT.

This sequence joins TRBV28 and TRBJ1-4; tentatively, D is TRBD1 (6 bases). The CDR3 runs 15 residues. CDR1 MDHEN and CDR2 SYDVKM come from the germline V gene. Trimming took off 8 bases at V and 2 bases at J, with 15 bases between the two ends. CDR3 nucleotide sequence: TGTGCCAGCCGCGGGGGGGGGCGGACTAATGAAAAACTGTTTTTT. Protein product: CASRGGGRTNEKLFF. Variable domain in full (rest from reference TRBV28 and TRBJ1-4): DVKVTQSSRYLVKRTGEKVFLECVQDMDHENMFWYRQDPGLGLRLIYFSYDVKMKEKGDIPEGYSVSREKKERFSLILESASTNQTSMYLCASRGGGRTNEKLFFGSGTQLSVL.

This clonotype was picked up a small number of times. This sequence joins TRBV7-2 and TRBJ2-5; D unclear. This CDR3 has 15 amino acids. Trimming removed 4 bases at V and 7 bases at J, with 19 bases between. CDR1 and CDR2 from the germline V gene are SGHTA and FQGNSA. This chain's CDR3 is CASSSPAGNLRTQYF. The CDR3 DNA reads TGTGCCAGCAGCTCCCCTGCCGGTAATCTAAGGACCCAGTACTTC.

This clonotype was counted between two and nine times. The chain carries TRBV5-1 and TRBJ1-2; D is possibly TRBD1 (6 bases). CDR1 is SGHRS, CDR2 YFSETQ, per germline. V lost 6 bases and J lost 2, with 20 bases in between. The CDR3 covers 16 residues. The CDR3 region is CASTLGTGSRNYGYTF. In DNA, the CDR3 is TGCGCCAGCACTCTTGGAACAGGGAGCCGAAACTATGGCTACACCTTC.

The sample holds a few counts of this clonotype. V and J are TRBV29-1 and TRBJ2-3; tentatively, D is TRBD1 (6 bases). Trimming shortened V by 6 bases and J by 0 bases, and 10 bases separated the two germline ends. CDR3 size: 13 residues. Germline lookup yields CDR1 SQVTM and CDR2 ANQGSEA. CDR3 region: CSVRDISTDTQYF. DNA of the CDR3: TGCAGCGTCAGGGACATTAGCACAGATACGCAGTATTTT.

The DNA for the CDR3 is TGTGCCAGCAGTTACGACACCGCCTATGGCTACACCTTC. This encodes CASSYDTAYGYTF. The chain has TRBV6-6 and TRBJ1-2; D unresolved. The CDR3 covers 13 residues. The V end lost 2 bases, the J end lost 4 bases, and 8 bases lay between the germline ends. Germline values: CDR1 MNHNY, CDR2 SVGAGI (reference sequence).

The V and J genes are TRBV12-3 or TRBV12-4 and TRBJ2-7; D assignment may be TRBD1 or TRBD2 (5 bases each). The CDR3 consists of 13 residues. The V gene lost 3 bases and the J gene lost 5 bases, with 11 bases spanning the gap. CDR3 amino acids: CASSFGGRDEQYF. The CDR3 DNA reads TGTGCCAGCAGTTTTGGGGGAAGGGACGAGCAGTACTTC.

This clonotype was detected only a few times. J is TRBJ2-5 and V is TRBV9; 7 bases are a match to TRBD1. V was pared by 4 bases and J by 5 bases, with 11 bases of the junction left unmatched. CDR1 and CDR2 (germline): SGDLS, YYNGEE. The length of the CDR3 is 15 residues. CDR3 sequence (DNA): TGTGCCAGCAGCATCCGACAGGGCTCCGGGGAGACCCAGTACTTC. Protein sequence: CASSIRQGSGETQYF. Using reference TRBV9 and TRBJ2-5 for the parts outside the CDR3, the full variable domain is DSGVTQTPKHLITATGQRVTLRCSPRSGDLSVYWYQQSLDQGLQFLIQYYNGEERAKGNILERFSAQQFPDLHSELNLSSLELGDSALYFCASSIRQGSGETQYFGPGTRLLVL.

This clonotype was seen a few times. The CDR3: CASSPIQRRGDRRPQHF. The DNA of the CDR3 is TGTGCCAGCAGCCCCATACAAAGGCGGGGAGACCGGCGGCCCCAGCATTTT. The rearrangement uses TRBV21-1 and TRBJ1-5. TRBV21-1 counts as a pseudogene. This CDR3 has 17 residues.

The chain recombines TRBV12-3 or TRBV12-4 with TRBJ2-7, with D unclear. The CDR3 extends over 12 amino acids. V shed 8 bases and J shed 4 bases, with 12 bases lying between them. CDR3 bases: TGTGCCAGCGGCCCCGACTCGTACGAGCAGTACTTC. Protein: CASGPDSYEQYF.

This clonotype was counted between two and nine times. At one of its ends the junction is not consistent with the germline gene, which may arise from a read error. The chain uses TRBV6-2 or TRBV6-3 and TRBJ2-7, with no clear D. This CDR3 is built from 14 residues. Germline assignment: CDR1 MNHEY and CDR2 SVGEGT. The CDR3 DNA sequence: TGTGCTAGCAGTTATGGGCAGGAGACCTACGAGCAGTACTTC. Translated: CASSYGQETYEQYF.